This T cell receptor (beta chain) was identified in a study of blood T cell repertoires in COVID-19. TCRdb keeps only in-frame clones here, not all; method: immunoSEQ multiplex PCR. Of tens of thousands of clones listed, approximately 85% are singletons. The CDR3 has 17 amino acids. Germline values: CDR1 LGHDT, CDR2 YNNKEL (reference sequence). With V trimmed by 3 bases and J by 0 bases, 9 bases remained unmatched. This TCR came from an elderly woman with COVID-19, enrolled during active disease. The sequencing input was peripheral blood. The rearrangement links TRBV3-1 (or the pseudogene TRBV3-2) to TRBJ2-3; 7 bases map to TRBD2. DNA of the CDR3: TGTGCCAGCAGCCAGACCCCCGGGACTAACAGCACAGATACGCAGTATTTT. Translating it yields CASSQTPGTNSTDTQYF.